The 13 T cell receptor beta chains given below trace back to one sample, sequenced in a study of blood T cells in healthy people across ages. Together with a sample-barcoded 5' primer, a J-beta primer mix was included in a second PCR lasting about 6 to 11 cycles. TCRdb analysed the 5' RACE reads with MiXCR anew, one entry per CDR3 protein. The sample includes some 550,000 distinct CDR3 sequences, about 45% of them seen just once. Input material: blood. These receptors were collected from a man older than 75 in good health.

This sequence joins TRBV7-2 and TRBJ2-1; 13 bases agree with TRBD2. CDR1 SGHTA and CDR2 FQGNSA come from the germline V gene. The CDR3 spans 14 residues. The ends lost 5 bases at V and 8 bases at J; junction bases unmatched: 3. In nucleotides, the CDR3 is TGTGCCAGCAGCCGACTAGCGGGAGGTGATGAGCAGTTCTTC. Protein sequence: CASSRLAGGDEQFF. The complete variable domain, with remaining parts taken from reference TRBV7-2 and TRBJ2-1, reads GAGVSQSPSNKVTEKGKDVELRCDPISGHTALYWYRQSLGQGLEFLIYFQGNSAPDKSGLPSDRFSAERTGGSVSTLTIQRTQQEDSAVYLCASSRLAGGDEQFFGPGTRLTVL.

The chain has TRBV7-2 and TRBJ1-1; D gene unclear. Trimming removed 2 bases from V and 4 bases from J, with 17 bases in between. Looked up from germline, CDR1 is SGHTA and CDR2 is FQGNSA. The CDR3 contains 16 residues. CDR3 sequence: CASSLTSGIGPTEAFF. The DNA for the CDR3 is TGTGCCAGCAGCTTAACCTCAGGTATTGGACCCACTGAAGCTTTCTTT.

The J gene is TRBJ2-2, the V gene TRBV11-2; tentatively, D is TRBD1 or TRBD2 (5 bases each). The V gene's germline CDR1 is SGHAT and CDR2 FQNNGV. Trimming left V 3 bases short and J 9 bases short, with 20 bases between. The CDR3 is 16 residues long. This CDR3 reads CASSFRGDTSTWELFF. The DNA of the CDR3 is TGTGCCAGCAGCTTTCGAGGGGATACCAGTACCTGGGAGCTGTTTTTT.

The chain links TRBV3-1 to TRBJ2-5, with 10 bases identical to TRBD1. The germline CDR1 and CDR2 sequences are LGHDT and YNNKEL (reference sequence). CDR3 length equals 15 residues. The J segment lost 5 bases and the V segment lost 3 bases, leaving 6 bases of the junction unmatched. CDR3 residues: CASSQLTGGRETQYF. The CDR3 nucleotides are TGTGCCAGCAGCCAGTTGACAGGGGGCAGGGAGACCCAGTACTTC.

This clonotype was observed many times. This chain joins TRBV13 and TRBJ2-4; D remains ambiguous. CDR3 length: 12 amino acids. Deletions cut 0 bases from V and 5 bases from J, with 2 bases between. Germline V lookup: CDR1 PRHDT, CDR2 FYEKMQ (reference sequence). The CDR3: CASSLGENIQYF. In DNA, the CDR3 is TGTGCCAGCAGCTTAGGGGAAAACATTCAGTACTTC.

This clonotype appeared once. One end of the junction fails to match germline, which may point to a read error. The gene calls are TRBV7-9 and TRBJ2-3; TRBD1 or TRBD2 may be the D gene (5 bases each). The germline CDR1 and CDR2 sequences are SEHNR and FQNEAQ (reference sequence). The CDR3 has 15 amino acids. In nucleotides, the CDR3 is TGTGCCAGCAGCGCGTGGGACGCTCGCACAGGTACGCAGTATTTT. Its protein is CASSAWDARTGTQYF.

Comment on this clonotype: With a much larger clone just one base away, this may be a read error. This chain links TRBV6-6 with TRBJ2-1; possibly TRBD1 for D (7 bases). Germline lookup yields CDR1 MNHNY and CDR2 SVGAGI (reference sequence). Trimming removed 4 bases at V and 9 bases at J, with 13 bases between. The CDR3 length is 13 residues. This CDR3 is CASSFRGVGEQFF. The CDR3 DNA is TGTGCCAGCAGTTTCAGGGGGGTAGGTGAGCAGTTCTTC.

The chain uses TRBV5-1 and TRBJ1-1; the match to TRBD1 covers 7 bases. V was pared by 3 bases and J by 4 bases, with 6 bases of the junction left unmatched. The germline V gene encodes CDR1 SGHRS and CDR2 YFSETQ. This CDR3 is built from 14 residues. As DNA, the CDR3 is TGCGCCAGCAGCTGGAGGGACAGCGGCACTGAAGCTTTCTTT. Translated, it gives CASSWRDSGTEAFF.

This clonotype was detected a few times. The J gene is TRBJ1-4, the V gene TRBV6-5; D perhaps matches TRBD1 (6 bases). The germline V and J ends were trimmed by 6 bases and 3 bases, with 11 bases remaining between them. The CDR3 spans 14 residues. CDR1 is MNHEY, CDR2 SVGAGI, per germline. The CDR3 here is CASRYRDANEKLFF. The CDR3 coding sequence is TGTGCCAGCAGGTACAGGGACGCTAATGAAAAACTGTTTTTT.

The V call is TRBV7-3, the J call TRBJ2-1, with TRBD1 identical over 10 bases. J lost 9 bases, V lost 3 bases, and 8 bases had no gene match. This CDR3 region has 15 residues. Germline lookup yields CDR1 SGHTA and CDR2 FQGTGA. CDR3: CASSLDGTGVGEQFF. CDR3 DNA sequence: TGTGCCAGCAGCTTGGATGGGACAGGGGTAGGTGAGCAGTTCTTC.

This clonotype was observed a few times. This sequence joins TRBV5-1 and TRBJ1-4; 8 bases line up with TRBD1. Germline lookup yields CDR1 SGHRS and CDR2 YFSETQ. After removal of 4 bases from V and 8 bases from J, the junction contained 7 bases not matched to a gene. CDR3 length: 14 amino acids. CDR3 region: CASSLRTGNEKLFF. Here the CDR3 DNA reads TGCGCCAGCAGCCTACGGACAGGGAACGAAAAACTGTTTTTT.

This clonotype was seen more than once but under ten times. The gene calls are TRBV20-1 and TRBJ2-1; 15 bases map to TRBD2. The CDR3 length is 20 residues. CDR1 is DFQATT and CDR2 is SNEGSKA in the germline V gene (reference sequence). After removal of 6 bases from V and 1 base from J, the junction contained 16 bases not matched to a gene. The CDR3 nucleotides read TGCAGTGCCTATCGACCTAGGACTAGCGGGGGGGCAAGTTCCTACAATGAGCAGTTCTTC. This sequence encodes CSAYRPRTSGGASSYNEQFF.

The chain recombines TRBV10-1 with TRBJ2-5; TRBD1 might be the D (7 bases). Germline V CDR1 and CDR2: WNHNN, SYGVQD (reference sequence). Trimming cost V 0 bases and J 11 bases, with 13 bases left between them. CDR3 length equals 13 residues. In DNA form, the CDR3 reads TGCGCCAGCAGTGAGTCGTTTGCGGGACAGCAGTACTTC. This codes for CASSESFAGQQYF.